One sample yielded the 2 T cell receptor beta chains listed below, sequenced in a study of identical twins. TCRdb recomputed calls from the 5' RACE reads with MiXCR, one row per CDR3 protein. Of about 900,000 distinct CDR3 sequences detected, 9% to 15% appear once; the ten largest clones hold 1.5% to 2%. The same data also went into a second study, on yellow fever vaccine responses in identical twins.

The source material was PBMCs. Every receptor here comes from a woman between 18 and 30 years old in good health.

This clonotype was detected a few times. The chain combines TRBV12-3 or TRBV12-4 with TRBJ2-1; a weak D match, TRBD1 (5 bases). V lost 6 bases to trimming and J lost 0 bases, with 12 bases between them. The CDR3 contains 15 residues. CDR3 nucleotide sequence: TGTGCCAGCAGGCAGACAGAAAGCTCCTACAATGAGCAGTTCTTC. The encoded protein is CASRQTESSYNEQFF.

This chain connects TRBV14 to TRBJ2-7; D possibly uses TRBD1 or TRBD2 (6 bases each). The CDR3 extends over 13 amino acids. V shed 1 base and J shed 7 bases, with 11 bases lying between them. From germline, CDR1 is SGHDN and CDR2 FVKESK. In DNA, the CDR3 is TGTGCCAGCAGCCAAGGGGGGGCGGATGAGCAGTACGTC. It encodes CASSQGGADEQYV.